What follows describes a single TCR beta chain. The sample is drawn from a study of blood T cell repertoires in COVID-19. Individuals drawn from around 24 US areas were about 18 to 89 years old. Produced via immunoSEQ multiplex PCR; TCRdb's table is partial and in-frame only. The sample shows 200,000 to 250,000 clones, more than 80% of them seen only once. V was trimmed by 6 bases and J by 0 bases, leaving 12 bases between them. This CDR3 spans 15 amino acids. The germline V gene encodes CDR1 MGHRA and CDR2 YSYEKL. This receptor was obtained from a woman in her thirties or forties with acute COVID-19. The sequencing sample was made of PBMCs or T cells enriched from blood (not recorded which). The rearrangement links TRBV4-1 to TRBJ1-5, with D unresolved. The CDR3 reads CASSPTGYSNQPQHF. The CDR3 DNA reads TGCGCCAGCAGTCCTACCGGGTATAGCAATCAGCCCCAGCATTTT.